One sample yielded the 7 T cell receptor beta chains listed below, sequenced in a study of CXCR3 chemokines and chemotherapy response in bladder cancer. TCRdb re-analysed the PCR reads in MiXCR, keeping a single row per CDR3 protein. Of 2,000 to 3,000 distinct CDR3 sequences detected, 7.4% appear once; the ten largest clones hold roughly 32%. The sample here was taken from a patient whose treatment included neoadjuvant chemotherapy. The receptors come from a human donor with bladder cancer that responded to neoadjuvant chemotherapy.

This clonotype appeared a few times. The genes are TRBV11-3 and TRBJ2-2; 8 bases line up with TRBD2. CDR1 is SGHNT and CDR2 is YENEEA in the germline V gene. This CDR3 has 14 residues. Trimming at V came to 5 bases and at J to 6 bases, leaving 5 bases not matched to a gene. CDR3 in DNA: TGTGCCAGCAGCACGACTAGCGAGGCCGGGGAGCTGTTTTTT. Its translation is CASSTTSEAGELFF.

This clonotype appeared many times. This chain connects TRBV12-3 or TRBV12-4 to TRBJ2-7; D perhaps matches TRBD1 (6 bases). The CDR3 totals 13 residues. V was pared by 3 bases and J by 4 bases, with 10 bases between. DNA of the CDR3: TGTGCCAGCAGTTTTAACAGGGTATACGAGCAGTACTTC. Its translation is CASSFNRVYEQYF.

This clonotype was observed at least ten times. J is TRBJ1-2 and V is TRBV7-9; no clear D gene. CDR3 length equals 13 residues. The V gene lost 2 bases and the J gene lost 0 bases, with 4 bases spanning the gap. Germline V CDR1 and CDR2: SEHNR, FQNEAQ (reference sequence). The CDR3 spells CASSLSPNYGYTF. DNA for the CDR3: TGTGCCAGCAGCTTATCCCCTAACTATGGCTACACCTTC.

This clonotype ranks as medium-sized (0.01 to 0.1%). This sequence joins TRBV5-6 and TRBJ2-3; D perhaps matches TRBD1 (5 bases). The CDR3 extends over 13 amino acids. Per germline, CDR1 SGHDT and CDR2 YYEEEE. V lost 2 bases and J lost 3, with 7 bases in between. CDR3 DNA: TGTGCCAGCAGCTTTCAGGGAACAGATACGCAGTATTTT. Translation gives CASSFQGTDTQYF. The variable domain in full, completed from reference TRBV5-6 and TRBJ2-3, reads DAGVTQSPTHLIKTRGQQVTLRCSPKSGHDTVSWYQQALGQGPQFIFQYYEEEERQRGNFPDRFSGHQFPNYSSELNVNALLLGDSALYLCASSFQGTDTQYFGPGTRLTVL.

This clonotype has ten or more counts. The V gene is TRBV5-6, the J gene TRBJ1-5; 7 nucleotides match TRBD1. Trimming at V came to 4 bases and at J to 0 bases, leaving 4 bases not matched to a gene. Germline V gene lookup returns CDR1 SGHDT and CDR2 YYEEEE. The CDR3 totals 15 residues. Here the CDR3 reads CASSVGTASNQPQHF. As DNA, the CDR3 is TGTGCCAGCAGCGTCGGGACAGCTAGCAATCAGCCCCAGCATTTT. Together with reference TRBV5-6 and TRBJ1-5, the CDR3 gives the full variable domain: DAGVTQSPTHLIKTRGQQVTLRCSPKSGHDTVSWYQQALGQGPQFIFQYYEEEERQRGNFPDRFSGHQFPNYSSELNVNALLLGDSALYLCASSVGTASNQPQHFGDGTRLSIL.

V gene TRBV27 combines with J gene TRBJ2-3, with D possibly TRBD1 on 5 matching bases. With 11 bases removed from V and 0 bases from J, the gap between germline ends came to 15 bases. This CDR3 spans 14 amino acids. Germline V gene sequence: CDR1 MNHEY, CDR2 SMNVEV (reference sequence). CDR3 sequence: CAGPPDISTDTQYF. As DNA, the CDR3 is TGTGCCGGCCCCCCGGACATAAGCACAGATACGCAGTATTTT.

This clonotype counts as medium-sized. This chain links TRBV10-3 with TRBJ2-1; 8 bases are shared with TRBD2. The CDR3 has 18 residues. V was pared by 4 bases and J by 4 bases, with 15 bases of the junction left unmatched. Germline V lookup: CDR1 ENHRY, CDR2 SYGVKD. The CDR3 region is CAISVSGSDSGIYNEQFF. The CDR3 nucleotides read TGTGCCATCAGTGTTTCTGGGTCGGATAGCGGGATATACAATGAGCAGTTCTTC.